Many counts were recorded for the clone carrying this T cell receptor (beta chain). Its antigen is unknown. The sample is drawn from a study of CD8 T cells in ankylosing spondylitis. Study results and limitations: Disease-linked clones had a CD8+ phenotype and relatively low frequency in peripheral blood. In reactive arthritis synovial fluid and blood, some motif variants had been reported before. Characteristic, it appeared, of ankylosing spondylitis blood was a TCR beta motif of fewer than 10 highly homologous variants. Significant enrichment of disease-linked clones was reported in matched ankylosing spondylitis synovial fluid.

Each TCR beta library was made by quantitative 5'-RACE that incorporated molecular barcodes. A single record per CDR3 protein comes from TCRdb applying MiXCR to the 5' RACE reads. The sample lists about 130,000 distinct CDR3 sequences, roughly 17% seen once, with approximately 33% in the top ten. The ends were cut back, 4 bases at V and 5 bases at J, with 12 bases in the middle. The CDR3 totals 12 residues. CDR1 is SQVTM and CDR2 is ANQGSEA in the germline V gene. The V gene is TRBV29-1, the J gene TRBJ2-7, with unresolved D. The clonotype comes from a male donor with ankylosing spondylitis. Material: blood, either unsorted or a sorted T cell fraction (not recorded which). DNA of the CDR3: TGCAGCGTTGTTCGGACGAGCCACGAGCAGTACTTC. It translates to CSVVRTSHEQYF.